The 29 T cell receptor beta chains below come from one sample, sequenced in a study of breast tumors, draining lymph nodes, adjacent tissues. The lymph nodes were axillary draining lymph nodes from breast cancer patients. Each CDR3 protein is one row after TCRdb ran MiXCR on the multiplex PCR reads. The sample has about 180,000 distinct CDR3 sequences; roughly 30% are singletons. The sequenced sample was axillary lymph node tissue. The receptors were sampled from a female donor with breast cancer. Some clones in this sample may be carry-over from other donors' samples.

This clonotype was found a few times. The V call is TRBV6-2 or TRBV6-3, the J call TRBJ2-5; possible D gene TRBD2, 6 bases. The CDR3 extends over 13 amino acids. V shed 7 bases and J shed 5 bases, with 14 bases lying between them. Germline V gives CDR1 MNHEY, CDR2 SVGEGT. CDR3 bases: TGTGCCAGCAAAAAGGCGGGGCTGGAGACCCAGTACTTC. Translated, it gives CASKKAGLETQYF.

In this sample, this clonotype turned up a few times. The rearrangement links TRBV5-4 to TRBJ2-1, with D possibly called TRBD1 or TRBD2 (5 bases each). V lost 7 bases, J lost 1 base, and 18 bases lay in between. The CDR3 loop spans 16 amino acids. Germline V CDR1 and CDR2: SGHNT, YYREEE (reference sequence). Here the CDR3 DNA reads TGTGCCAGCGGGGGTCGGGCAGGGAGTTCCTACAATGAGCAGTTCTTC. This encodes CASGGRAGSSYNEQFF.

This clonotype was detected many times. This chain joins TRBV5-1 and TRBJ1-6; 9 positions match TRBD1. This CDR3 is 15 amino acids long. With 4 bases clipped from V and 7 bases from J, the junction kept 6 bases outside the gene matches. Germline V gene sequence: CDR1 SGHRS, CDR2 YFSETQ. CDR3 nucleotides: TGCGCCAGCAGCCTGGGACAGGGTACGAATTCACCCCTCCACTTT. Protein product: CASSLGQGTNSPLHF.

At least ten counts were recorded for this clonotype. This chain joins TRBV5-1 and TRBJ2-5; the match to TRBD2 covers 7 bases. CDR1 and CDR2 (germline): SGHRS, YFSETQ. J gave up 2 bases and V 0 bases, and 10 bases lay outside the gene matches. The CDR3 length is 17 residues. The CDR3 spells CASSLAMTSKQQETQYF. The CDR3 DNA is TGCGCCAGCAGCTTGGCCATGACTAGCAAACAACAAGAGACCCAGTACTTC.

This clonotype was detected many times. V is TRBV20-1 and J is TRBJ2-1; TRBD1 matches 7 bases. V lost 2 bases to trimming and J lost 5 bases; unmatched junction nucleotides: 6. CDR3 size: 14 residues. CDR1 is DFQATT, CDR2 SNEGSKA, per germline (reference sequence). The CDR3 loop is CSARTQTGNNEQFF. CDR3 DNA: TGCAGTGCTAGAACCCAGACAGGGAACAATGAGCAGTTCTTC.

This clonotype appeared many times. The gene calls are TRBV9 and TRBJ2-1, with TRBD2 as a possible D gene (5 bases). The CDR3 covers 15 residues. Germline V gene lookup returns CDR1 SGDLS and CDR2 YYNGEE. V was cut by 5 bases and J by 1 base, with 13 bases left in between. CDR3 in DNA: TGTGCCAGCAGTTTAGGATGGGAGTCCTACAATGAGCAGTTCTTC. This sequence encodes CASSLGWESYNEQFF. The full variable domain, completed using reference TRBV9 and TRBJ2-1, is DSGVTQTPKHLITATGQRVTLRCSPRSGDLSVYWYQQSLDQGLQFLIQYYNGEERAKGNILERFSAQQFPDLHSELNLSSLELGDSALYFCASSLGWESYNEQFFGPGTRLTVL.

V and J are TRBV29-1 and TRBJ2-7; D may be TRBD1 (5 bases). The V gene lost 3 bases and the J gene lost 4 bases, with 7 bases spanning the gap. CDR1 is SQVTM and CDR2 is ANQGSEA in the germline V gene. The CDR3 is made up of 11 amino acids. The CDR3 nucleotides are TGCAGCGTTGACCAGGGTTACGAGCAGTACTTC. Residues: CSVDQGYEQYF.

This clonotype has at least ten counts. The CDR3 DNA reads TGCAGTGCGTTCGTGCTGAACACAGATACGCAGTATTTT. Amino acid sequence: CSAFVLNTDTQYF. The chain is built from TRBV20-1 and TRBJ2-3; D not certain. CDR3 size: 13 residues. V dropped 6 bases and J dropped 2 bases, with 12 bases sitting between them. The germline CDR1 and CDR2 sequences are DFQATT and SNEGSKA (reference sequence).

Worth noting for this clonotype: A clone one base away is much larger, so this may be a read error. The rearrangement uses TRBV3-1 and TRBJ2-6; D is uncertain. V was trimmed by 0 bases and J by 2 bases, leaving 11 bases between them. Germline V gives CDR1 LGHDT, CDR2 YNNKEL (reference sequence). The CDR3 spans 17 residues. CDR3 residues: CASSQDRPFPGANVLTF. CDR3 sequence (DNA): TGTGCCAGCAGCCAAGATAGGCCGTTCCCTGGGGCCAACGTCCTGACTTTC. Looking up the rest from reference TRBV3-1 and TRBJ2-6 gives the full variable domain: DTAVSQTPKYLVTQMGNDKSIKCEQNLGHDTMYWYKQDSKKFLKIMFSYNNKELIINETVPNRFSPKSPDKAHLNLHINSLELGDSAVYFCASSQDRPFPGANVLTFGAGSRLTVL.

In the case of this clonotype: A single base separates this from a much larger clone, so it may be a read error. This chain connects TRBV19 to TRBJ2-1, with 9 bases identical to TRBD1. There are 15 residues in the CDR3. Per the germline V gene, CDR1 is LNHDA and CDR2 is SQIVND (reference sequence). DNA of the CDR3: TGTGCCAGTAGCGACAGGGGGAGCTCCTACGATGAGCAGTTCTTC. Protein: CASSDRGSSYDEQFF. Using reference TRBV19 and TRBJ2-1 for the parts outside the CDR3, the full variable domain is DGGITQSPKYLFRKEGQNVTLSCEQNLNHDAMYWYRQDPGQGLRLIYYSQIVNDFQKGDIAEGYSVSREKKESFPLTVTSAQKNPTAFYLCASSDRGSSYDEQFFGPGTRLTVL.

V gene TRBV6-6 combines with J gene TRBJ2-3, with D unclear. The V gene lost 6 bases and the J gene lost 5 bases, with 9 bases spanning the gap. Germline assignment: CDR1 MNHNY and CDR2 SVGAGI (reference sequence). The CDR3 length is 12 residues. In nucleotides, the CDR3 is TGTGCCAGCAGCCCCATTGGAGATACGCAGTATTTT. Translation: CASSPIGDTQYF.

A word on this clonotype: This may be a read error, as it is one base from a much larger clone. V is TRBV19 and J is TRBJ2-1; 8 bases are shared with TRBD2. CDR1 is LNHDA and CDR2 is SQIVND in the germline V gene (reference sequence). This CDR3 contains 16 residues. Trimming took 10 bases from V and 2 from J; bases not matched to a gene: 13. CDR3 DNA sequence: TGTGCCATTACTACTCTCGTAGCGGGAACCTACAATGAGCAGTTCTTC. This gives the protein CAITTLVAGTYNEQFF.

This clonotype was counted a few times. This rearrangement joins TRBV7-6 to TRBJ1-4; TRBD1 matches 7 bases. The ends lost 5 bases at V and 8 bases at J; junction bases unmatched: 8. CDR1 is SGHVS and CDR2 is FNYEAQ in the germline V gene. CDR3 length: 14 amino acids. CDR3 loop: CASSIDREEEKLFF. The CDR3, as DNA: TGTGCCAGCAGCATAGACAGGGAAGAGGAAAAACTGTTTTTT.

Many counts were recorded for this clonotype. V and J are TRBV10-2 and TRBJ1-1, with TRBD1 matching over 7 bases. The germline CDR1 and CDR2 sequences are WSHSY and SAAADI. Trimming cost V 3 bases and J 7 bases; bases outside gene matches: 8. This CDR3 has 14 residues. CDR3 loop: CASSDPGGGSEAFF. The CDR3 nucleotides are TGCGCCAGCAGTGACCCGGGAGGGGGCAGTGAAGCTTTCTTT.

At least ten counts were recorded for this clonotype. The CDR3 sequence is CASSLARAVGSYEQYF. Here the CDR3 DNA reads TGTGCCAGCAGCTTAGCGCGGGCAGTAGGCTCCTACGAGCAGTACTTC. V is TRBV7-9 and J is TRBJ2-7; D is possibly TRBD2 (5 bases). V was cut by 0 bases and J by 0 bases, with 12 bases left in between. The germline V gene has CDR1 SEHNR and CDR2 FQNEAQ (reference sequence). The CDR3 sequence is 16 residues long.

This clonotype was recorded at least ten times. This chain connects TRBV4-1 to TRBJ1-2, with 8 bases fitting TRBD1. Germline V lookup: CDR1 MGHRA, CDR2 YSYEKL. This CDR3 comprises 16 residues. After removal of 0 bases from V and 4 bases from J, the junction contained 7 bases not matched to a gene. Here the CDR3 DNA reads TGCGCCAGCAGCCAAGATGTGGGAACAGGGGGCTATGGCTACACCTTC. As protein: CASSQDVGTGGYGYTF.

This clonotype was seen ten or more times. The chain links TRBV5-4 to TRBJ2-7; TRBD2 aligns across 10 bases. V lost 2 bases to trimming and J lost 2 bases; unmatched junction nucleotides: 1. Per germline, CDR1 SGHNT and CDR2 YYREEE (reference sequence). This CDR3 region has 14 residues. The CDR3 sequence is CASSLSGGAYEQYF. The CDR3 DNA follows: TGTGCCAGCAGCTTAAGCGGGGGGGCCTACGAGCAGTACTTC.

The chain recombines TRBV6-5 with TRBJ2-6, with D tentatively TRBD1 (9 bases). Trimming cost V 3 bases and J 0 bases, with 21 bases left between them. The germline CDR1 and CDR2 sequences are MNHEY and SVGAGI. The CDR3 is 20 residues long. For the CDR3, the DNA is TGTGCCAGCAGTTATAGCGGGACAGGGTACGACGACTCTGGGGCCAACGTCCTGACTTTC. This translates into CASSYSGTGYDDSGANVLTF.

This clonotype came up many times. The chain joins TRBV5-8 to TRBJ2-1; D gene ambiguous. V was clipped by 4 bases and J by 4 bases, with 12 bases between them. Germline V gene data show CDR1 as SGHTS and CDR2 as YDEGEE. CDR3 length equals 14 residues. In DNA, the CDR3 is TGTGCCAGCAGCCAAGCCAAACCTTACAATGAGCAGTTCTTC. Amino acid sequence: CASSQAKPYNEQFF.

Worth noting for this clonotype: A much larger clone is a single base away; this may be a read error. The chain couples TRBV4-1 to TRBJ2-1; the D call may be TRBD1 or TRBD2 (5 bases each). This CDR3 has 15 residues. Per germline, CDR1 MGHRA and CDR2 YSYEKL. CDR3 amino acids: CASSQAWGLYNGQFF. The CDR3 nucleotides are TGCGCCAGCAGCCAAGCATGGGGGTTATACAATGGGCAGTTCTTC.

This clonotype was seen many times. The chain couples TRBV5-8 to TRBJ1-4; D possibly corresponds to TRBD1 (6 bases). The CDR3 runs 14 residues. The germline V and J ends were trimmed by 1 base and 8 bases, with 12 bases remaining between them. Germline V gene data show CDR1 as SGHTS and CDR2 as YDEGEE. The DNA for the CDR3 is TGTGCCAGCAGCTTGTCAGGGGCTGGGGAAAAACTGTTTTTT. This codes for CASSLSGAGEKLFF.

This clonotype was observed a handful of times. The J gene is TRBJ2-7, the V gene TRBV19; TRBD2 might be the D (5 bases). V dropped 5 bases and J dropped 9 bases, with 17 bases sitting between them. CDR3 length: 13 amino acids. CDR1 is LNHDA and CDR2 is SQIVND in the germline V gene (reference sequence). CDR3 in DNA: TGTGCCAGTAGTCCAGGACTGTACCTTGGGCAGTACTTC. Protein: CASSPGLYLGQYF.

This clonotype was seen ten or more times. The chain recombines TRBV12-3 or TRBV12-4 with TRBJ2-1, with D maybe TRBD1 (5 bases). Trimming removed 2 bases at V and 1 base at J, with 9 bases between. The CDR3 is made up of 15 amino acids. The CDR3 DNA follows: TGTGCCAGCAGTTTAAGGGGTCGTTCCTACAATGAGCAGTTCTTC. It specifies CASSLRGRSYNEQFF.

This clonotype was seen ten or more times. The chain links TRBV4-2 to TRBJ2-1, with D possibly being TRBD1 (6 bases). The CDR3 has 18 residues. The ends were cut back, 0 bases at V and 0 bases at J, with 15 bases in the middle. Per the germline V gene, CDR1 is LGHNA and CDR2 is YNFKEQ. The CDR3 DNA reads as TGTGCCAGCAGCCAAGAAGGGGGATTTGTGAGCTCCTACAATGAGCAGTTCTTC. This codes for CASSQEGGFVSSYNEQFF.

This clonotype appeared a single time. The V gene is TRBV5-6, the J gene TRBJ2-7; D might be TRBD2 (7 bases). The germline V gene encodes CDR1 SGHDT and CDR2 YYEEEE. The CDR3 spans 16 residues. Between the trimmed V and J ends, which lost 1 base and 4 bases, there was a span of 18 bases. The CDR3 loop reads CASSLRTAGAFYEQYF. The CDR3 DNA follows: TGTGCCAGCAGCTTGAGGACCGCGGGGGCTTTTTACGAGCAGTACTTC.

This clonotype appeared a single time. Given the absence of the conserved phenylalanine or tryptophan at the CDR3 end, a read error is likely. CDR3 sequence (DNA): TGCAGTGCTAGACCGGATGGTAGCGGGAGGTACAATGAGCAGTTCTTG. This sequence encodes CSARPDGSGRYNEQFL. This chain uses TRBV20-1 with TRBJ2-1, with 10 bases aligning to TRBD2. The CDR3 runs 16 residues. V lost 2 bases, J lost 4 bases, and 8 bases stayed unmatched. Per germline, CDR1 DFQATT and CDR2 SNEGSKA (reference sequence).

The V gene is TRBV27, the J gene TRBJ2-5, with D uncertain. This CDR3 is 17 amino acids long. Deletions cut 5 bases from V and 1 base from J, with 20 bases between. CDR1 MNHEY and CDR2 SMNVEV come from the germline V gene (reference sequence). The CDR3 DNA is TGTGCCAGCAGTCCATCAATCGCAGCGTACACCCAAGAGACCCAGTACTTC. It encodes CASSPSIAAYTQETQYF.

This clonotype has at least ten counts. The chain has TRBV6-1 and TRBJ2-3; the match to TRBD2 covers 8 bases. V shed 6 bases, J shed 4 bases, and the junction held 6 bases outside the gene matches. The germline gives CDR1 MNHNS, CDR2 SASEGT. This CDR3 contains 14 residues. As DNA, the CDR3 is TGTGCCAGCAGGGGAAGCGGGAGTCCAGATACGCAGTATTTT. Protein sequence: CASRGSGSPDTQYF.

The chain recombines TRBV27 with TRBJ1-5; maybe TRBD1 (6 bases). Per the germline V gene, CDR1 is MNHEY and CDR2 is SMNVEV (reference sequence). The CDR3 is 19 amino acids. V lost 9 bases, J lost 5 bases, and 32 bases lay in between. The CDR3 DNA sequence: TGTGCCAGGAAAAATACAGGGCCCTTAACCGACCTCGAGGATCAGCCCCAGCATTTT. Residues: CARKNTGPLTDLEDQPQHF.